The clone carrying this T cell receptor (beta chain) has a single count. The antigen is unknown. The data were taken from a study of cytomegalovirus exposure and HLA in healthy donors. The germline gives CDR1 SGHVS, CDR2 FQNEAQ. Unmatched junction bases numbered 7, after V lost 5 bases and J lost 5 bases. This CDR3 region has 14 residues. Unrecorded immune exposures were likely, despite nominal health at sampling. Primers included in the PCR were 60 Vbeta and 13 Jbeta primers. Generated by immunoSEQ multiplex PCR, the TCRdb table keeps only in-frame clones and is missing some. The sample holds about 120,000 clones, 80% seen once. Points from the study as a whole: In a later analysis, HLA-associated beta chains showed higher expansion and lower generation probabilities than comparable chains. The authors excluded some V segments, including TRBV6-2 and TRBV6-3, as indistinguishable. Reports described diagnosis of cytomegalovirus status by the classifier as highly specific and sensitive.

This TCR derives from a man aged 25 to 45 in good health and CMV-seropositive. The sequencing input was PBMCs. The chain combines TRBV7-8 with TRBJ2-7, with 9 bases identical to TRBD1. The CDR3 reads CASSERDREHEQYF. The DNA of the CDR3 is TGTGCCAGCAGCGAAAGGGACAGGGAACACGAGCAGTACTTC.